This T cell receptor (beta chain) was retrieved from a study of T cell responses to AZD1222 COVID-19 vaccine. General study points: Vaccination with two AZD1222 doses was followed by a rise in Spike-specific TCR breadth and depth. Repertoires were obtained only post-peak T cell response. AZD1222 recipients seropositive at baseline numbered only 5 or 6. The study found vaccine-associated CD4 TCRs spanning spike, dominant at 160-218 and 743-854.

Data came from immunoSEQ multiplex PCR; TCRdb stores just in-frame clones and leaves some out. Of about 160,000 clones listed, about nine tenths are singletons. Trimming left V 4 bases short and J 8 bases short, with 27 bases between. CDR3 length equals 17 residues. Looked up from germline, CDR1 is GTSNPN and CDR2 is SVGIG (reference sequence). About this clone itself: Its antigen remains unidentified.

Here the sequenced sample was peripheral blood, taken on day 0 of AZD1222 vaccination. The V and J genes are TRBV30 and TRBJ1-3, with TRBD1 as a possible D gene (5 bases). The receptor's source is an adult in good health. CDR3 sequence: CAWKWAGRLSTKDTIYF. In nucleotides, the CDR3 is TGTGCCTGGAAGTGGGCAGGGAGACTATCAACAAAGGACACCATATATTTT.